The TCR beta chain under discussion was sequenced for a study of blood T cell repertoires in COVID-19. Study overall: Acute and convalescent COVID-19 samples came from the United States, Italy and Spain.

Measured with immunoSEQ multiplex PCR; TCRdb has only the in-frame clones, and not every one. Of roughly 200,000 clones listed, more than 70% were seen once; the top ten hold about 20%. Sequencing was done on a sample of peripheral blood. The receptor's source is a person in their 70s with COVID-19, enrolled during active disease.

The CDR3 nucleotides are TGTGCCAGCAGAGGGGACAGGGGGCTCAATGAGCAGTTCTTC. It is translated as CASRGDRGLNEQFF. This chain uses TRBV6-6 with TRBJ2-1; 12 bases fit TRBD1. Germline assignment: CDR1 MNHNY and CDR2 SVGAGI (reference sequence). V was pared by 6 bases and J by 6 bases, with 3 bases of the junction left unmatched. This CDR3 is 14 amino acids long.